This record covers a single T cell receptor beta chain. Its antigen is not identified. These data belong to a study of cytomegalovirus exposure and HLA in healthy donors. Regarding the study as a whole: Apparent HLA restriction characterized most CMV-associated TCR beta chains in a later analysis. 87-base-pair reads could not separate some V segments, including TRBV6-2 and TRBV6-3.

Germline CDR1 SGDLS, CDR2 YYNGEE. This CDR3 contains 18 residues. V was cut by 2 bases and J by 4 bases, with 23 bases left in between. Amplification used 60 Vbeta primers and 13 Jbeta primers. Sequencing used immunoSEQ multiplex PCR; TCRdb keeps in-frame clones, though not all of them. This repertoire shows some 150,000 clones, 82% found once; its top ten account for about 6.1%. The specimen sequenced was PBMCs. J is TRBJ2-3 and V is TRBV9, with D perhaps matching TRBD1 (6 bases). This receptor was identified in a woman aged 45-60 years in good health and CMV-seropositive. CDR3 protein: CASSVHLKGQSGADTQYF. CDR3 nucleotides: TGTGCCAGCAGCGTGCATCTGAAGGGACAAAGCGGCGCAGATACGCAGTATTTT.